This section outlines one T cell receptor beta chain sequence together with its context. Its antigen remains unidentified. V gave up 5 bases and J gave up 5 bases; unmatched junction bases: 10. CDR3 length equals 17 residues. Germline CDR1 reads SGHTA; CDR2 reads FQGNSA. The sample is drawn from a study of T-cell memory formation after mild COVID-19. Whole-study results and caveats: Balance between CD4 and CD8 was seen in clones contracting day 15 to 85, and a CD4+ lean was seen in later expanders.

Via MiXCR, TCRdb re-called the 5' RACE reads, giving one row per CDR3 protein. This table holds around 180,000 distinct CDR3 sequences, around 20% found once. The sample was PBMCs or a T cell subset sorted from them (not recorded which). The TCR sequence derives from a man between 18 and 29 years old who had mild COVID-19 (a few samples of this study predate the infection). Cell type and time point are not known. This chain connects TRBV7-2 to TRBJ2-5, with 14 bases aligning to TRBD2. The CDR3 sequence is CASSPGLAGGPRETQYF. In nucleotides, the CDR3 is TGTGCCAGCAGCCCCGGACTAGCGGGGGGCCCTCGGGAGACCCAGTACTTC.